This note documents a single T cell receptor beta chain sequence. The data are from a study of blood T cell repertoires in COVID-19. Study-wide context: Spain, Italy and the United States supplied samples that represented acute and convalescent COVID-19. PBMCs, B-cell-depleted T cells, or T cells provided the cDNA or gDNA that made up the material.

Germline V lookup: CDR1 MNHEY, CDR2 SMNVEV (reference sequence). The V end lost 8 bases, the J end lost 4 bases, and 20 bases lay between the germline ends. CDR3 length: 15 amino acids. In the study's own analysis: Quantification of nucleated cells was approximated via reference gene primer amplification. Generated by immunoSEQ multiplex PCR, the TCRdb table keeps only in-frame clones and is missing some. Clone size and V and J calls were adopted from that table, with D and trimming inferred from the DNA. Here the sample spans under 50,000 clones, about 90% being singletons. The sequenced sample consisted of peripheral blood. The chain is built from TRBV27 and TRBJ1-2, with D maybe TRBD1 (6 bases). The TCR comes from a woman aged 40 to 55 with acute or convalescent COVID-19. The CDR3 region is CASEWSGGLGYGYTF. The CDR3 DNA reads as TGTGCCAGCGAATGGTCGGGGGGGCTCGGCTATGGCTACACCTTC.